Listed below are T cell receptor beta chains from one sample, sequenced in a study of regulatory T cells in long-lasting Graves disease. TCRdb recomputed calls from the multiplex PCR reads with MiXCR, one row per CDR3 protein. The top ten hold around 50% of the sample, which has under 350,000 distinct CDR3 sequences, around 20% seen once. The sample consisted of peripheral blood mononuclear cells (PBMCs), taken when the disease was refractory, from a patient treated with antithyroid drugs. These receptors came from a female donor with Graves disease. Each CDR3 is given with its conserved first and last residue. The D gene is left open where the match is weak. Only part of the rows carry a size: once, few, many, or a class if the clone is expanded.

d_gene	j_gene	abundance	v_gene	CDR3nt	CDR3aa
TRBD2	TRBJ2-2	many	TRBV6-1	TGTGCCAGCAGGGCTACACTAGCGGTCGGGGAGCTGTTTTTT	CASRATLAVGELFF
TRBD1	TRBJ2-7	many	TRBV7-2	TGTGCCAGCAGCTTAGAGGGACAGGGTATCAAGCAGTACTTC	CASSLEGQGIKQYF
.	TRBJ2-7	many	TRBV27	TGTGCCAGCAGTGTGGACAATCGGCCCTACGAGCAGTACTTC	CASSVDNRPYEQYF
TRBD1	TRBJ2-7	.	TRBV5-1	TGCGCCAGCAGCTTGGAGGGGGCCACCTACGAGCAGTACTTC	CASSLEGATYEQYF
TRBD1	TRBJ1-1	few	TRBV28	TGTGCCAGCAACTTACCGGACAGGGGTGAAGCTTTCTTT	CASNLPDRGEAFF
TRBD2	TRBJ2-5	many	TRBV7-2	TGTGCCAGCAGCTTATTTCCTAGCGGCATAGAGACCCAGTACTTC	CASSLFPSGIETQYF
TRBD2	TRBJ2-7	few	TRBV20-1	TGCAGTGCCGAGCGGGGGGGGCTTAAAGCGGACTACGAGCAGTACTTC	CSAERGGLKADYEQYF
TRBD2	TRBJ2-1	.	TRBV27	TGTGCCAGCAGTTTCTGGCCGAGGCGGGAGGAAGCTGTTGAGCAGTTCTTC	CASSFWPRREEAVEQFF
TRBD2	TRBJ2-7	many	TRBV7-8	TGTGCCAGCAGCTTAGCGGGAGGGCCTCGCGACGAGCAGTACTTC	CASSLAGGPRDEQYF
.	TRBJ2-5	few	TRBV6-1	TGTGCCAGCAGGACGGGCCCACAAGAGGCCCAGTACTTC	CASRTGPQEAQYF
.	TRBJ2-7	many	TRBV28	TGTGCCAGCACCCAAAGAAGGAGGCTGGTATCCTACGAGCAGTACTTC	CASTQRRRLVSYEQYF
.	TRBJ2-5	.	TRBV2	TGTGCCGCGGTGGGGGAAGAGACCCAGTACTTC	CAAVGEETQYF
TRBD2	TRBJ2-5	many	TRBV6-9	TGTGCCAGCAGTTATGGGCTAGCGGGAGGGCCTAGGGAGACCCAGTACTTC	CASSYGLAGGPRETQYF
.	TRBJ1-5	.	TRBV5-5	TGTGCCAGCAGCCAGCGGGCGTTGAACCCCAATCAGCCCCAGCATTTT	CASSQRALNPNQPQHF
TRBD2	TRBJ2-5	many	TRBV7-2	TGTGCCAGCAGCCGCCAAAGGACTAGCGGGAGGGTTCAAGAGACCCAGTACTTC	CASSRQRTSGRVQETQYF
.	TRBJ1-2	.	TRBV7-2	TGTGCCAGCAGCTTGGGGGCAGGGGTAGGGTATGGCTACACCTTC	CASSLGAGVGYGYTF
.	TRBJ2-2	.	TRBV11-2	TGTGCCAGCAGCTTAGATCTCTTTAAAACCGGGGAGCTGTTTTTT	CASSLDLFKTGELFF
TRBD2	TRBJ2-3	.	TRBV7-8	TGTGCCAGCAGCTTATATATGCTGGCTAGCGGGGGTTCTAACACAGATACGCAGTATTTT	CASSLYMLASGGSNTDTQYF
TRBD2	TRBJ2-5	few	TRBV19	TGTGCCAGTAGCATCCAGCGGGAGGGCCAAGAGACCCAGTACTTC	CASSIQREGQETQYF
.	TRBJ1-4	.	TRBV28	TGTGCCAGCAGCCCCGACCTCGGGAGCCGAGGGGAAAAACTGTTTTTT	CASSPDLGSRGEKLFF